The T cell receptor (beta chain) described here comes from a study of molecular identifiers for immune sequencing clone quantification. General observations from the study: In naive cells, under 1% of molecules belonged to clones above 20 RNA copies, against over 97% in effector cells.

The use of previously described methods and listed TCR primers produced the bulk TCR libraries. TCRdb fed the PCR reads into MiXCR, producing one record per CDR3 protein. The repertoire has 460,000 or so distinct CDR3 sequences, 20% to 25% of them found once; the top ten carry approximately 0.8%. A note on this clonotype: Its antigen is unknown.

Preparation of naive CD8 libraries involved 20,000 to 1,000,000 sorted cells and 10%, 30% or 50% RNA. CDR1 and CDR2 (germline): SNHLY, FYNNEI. After removal of 6 bases from V and 4 bases from J, the junction contained 16 bases not matched to a gene. This CDR3 is built from 18 residues. The TCR comes from a human donor in good health. Some libraries in this study had Jurkat cell RNA spiked in. The sequencing sample was made of naive CD8+ T cells from blood, with Jurkat cell RNA spiked in. Subset given: FACS-sorted CD8+CD4-CCR7+CD45RA+ naive T cells. The chain employs TRBV2 and TRBJ1-1; 11 bases agree with TRBD1. The CDR3 spells CASSGNPDRGRPGTEAFF. CDR3 nucleotides: TGTGCCAGCAGCGGGAATCCGGACAGGGGGCGCCCGGGCACTGAAGCTTTCTTT.